These T cell receptor beta chains were read from a single sample in a study of T-cell memory formation after mild COVID-19. TCRdb fed the 5' RACE reads into MiXCR, producing one record per CDR3 protein. The sample has under 250,000 distinct CDR3 sequences; around 30% are singletons. Sample: PBMCs or a T cell subset sorted from them (not recorded which). The receptors originated from an adult woman who had mild COVID-19 (a few samples of this study predate the infection). Cell type and time point are not known. Each CDR3 is given with its conserved first and last residue. D genes are given only for firm matches. Rows give clone size only sometimes, using once, few, many, or a class for an expanded clone.

clone size	CDR3 length	V gene	D gene	J gene	CDR3 protein	CDR3 DNA
-	14	TRBV29-1	-	TRBJ2-3	CSVLQDSPYAGQYF	TGCAGCGTTCTCCAGGACAGCCCCTACGCCGGGCAGTATTTT
few	15	TRBV5-1	-	TRBJ2-5	CASSSPTELQETQYF	TGCGCCAGCAGCTCACCGACAGAACTCCAAGAGACCCAGTACTTC
few	13	TRBV27	-	TRBJ2-1	CASKWQGYNEQFF	TGTGCCAGCAAATGGCAGGGGTACAATGAGCAGTTCTTC
few	16	TRBV12-3/TRBV12-4	TRBD2	TRBJ2-3	CASRRGLAGSTDTQYF	TGTGCCAGCAGGCGCGGACTAGCGGGATCGACCGATACGCAGTATTTT
many	15	TRBV3-1	-	TRBJ1-5	CASSQYGSSNQPQHF	TGTGCCAGCAGCCAATACGGCAGTAGCAATCAGCCCCAGCATTTT
once	13	TRBV6-5	-	TRBJ1-1	CASRKTSYTEAFF	TGTGCCAGCAGGAAGACCTCGTACACTGAAGCTTTCTTT
-	15	TRBV7-9	-	TRBJ1-1	CASSPTAAMNTEAFF	TGTGCCAGCAGCCCCACGGCGGCCATGAACACTGAAGCTTTCTTT
-	13	TRBV28	-	TRBJ2-7	CASSYRWEAEQYF	TGTGCCAGCAGTTACCGTTGGGAGGCCGAGCAGTACTTC
few	14	TRBV12-3/TRBV12-4	-	TRBJ1-4	CASSQGQLNEKLFF	TGTGCCAGCAGCCAAGGACAGCTTAATGAAAAACTGTTTTTT
-	15	TRBV2	-	TRBJ2-3	CASSGGRATRGTQYF	TGTGCCAGCAGTGGAGGGCGGGCCACCCGAGGTACGCAGTATTTT
-	15	TRBV4-1	-	TRBJ1-2	CASSQTNSGNYGYTF	TGCGCCAGCAGCCAAACCAATTCGGGTAACTATGGCTACACCTTC
-	12	TRBV5-1	-	TRBJ2-7	CASSRDFSEQYF	TGCGCCAGCAGCCGGGACTTTTCCGAGCAGTACTTC
-	19	TRBV3-1	TRBD2	TRBJ2-1	CASSQTPGLAGGSYNEQFF	TGTGCCAGCAGCCAGACTCCGGGACTAGCGGGGGGGTCCTACAATGAGCAGTTCTTC
few	13	TRBV5-1	-	TRBJ1-4	CASSPPDSGKLFF	TGCGCCAGCAGCCCACCAGACAGCGGGAAACTGTTTTTT
-	11	TRBV6-2/TRBV6-3	-	TRBJ1-2	CASSEPGRHTF	TGTGCCAGCAGCGAACCTGGACGGCACACCTTC
-	14	TRBV19	TRBD2	TRBJ2-1	CACQAGGDYNEQFF	TGTGCTTGTCAAGCGGGAGGGGACTACAATGAGCAGTTCTTC
-	15	TRBV4-1	-	TRBJ1-2	CASSQLGRKVYGYTF	TGCGCCAGCAGCCAGCTAGGACGGAAGGTCTATGGCTACACCTTC
-	16	TRBV9	TRBD2	TRBJ2-1	CASSAPGLAGYNEQFF	TGTGCCAGCAGCGCCCCGGGGCTAGCGGGATACAATGAGCAGTTCTTC
few	15	TRBV7-8	-	TRBJ2-3	CASSSLGAATDTQYF	TGTGCCAGCAGCTCGTTGGGGGCGGCGACAGATACGCAGTATTTT
-	15	TRBV9	TRBD1	TRBJ1-1	CASSVVGGVFTEAFF	TGTGCCAGCAGCGTAGTAGGGGGCGTTTTTACTGAAGCTTTCTTT
few	15	TRBV21-1	-	TRBJ2-6	CASSKGRSGANVLTF	TGTGCCAGCAGCAAAGGACGCTCTGGGGCCAACGTCCTGACTTTC
few	12	TRBV3-1	-	TRBJ2-2	CASSHGGRELFF	TGTGCCAGCAGCCATGGGGGGAGGGAGCTGTTTTTT